This T cell receptor (beta chain) was identified in a study of Ad26.COV2.S vaccination and SARS-CoV-2 variants. Study-wide context: Sample donor was a member of the COV1001 Ad26.COV2.S trial arm. Donor got 5x10^10 or 1x10^11 viral particles of Ad26.COV2.S.

There are 14 residues in the CDR3. Trimming removed 0 bases at V and 1 base at J, with 3 bases between. CDR1 SGHVS and CDR2 FQNEAQ come from the germline V gene. Sequenced by immunoSEQ multiplex PCR; TCRdb stores in-frame clones only, minus some. This table has 440,000 or so clones, 90% appearing once. Treatment in this sample: about 20 received Ad26.COV2.S at low or high dose, single or two shots; a few received placebo; per-sample allocation not given. Day 63 after the first injection of vaccine or placebo was the sampling time. The donor's status was that of an adult aged 18-55 years in Boston. As to this clone: Other nucleotide sequences in the sample specify the same CDR3.

The sample consisted of peripheral blood, taken in a trial of Ad26.COV2.S vaccine versus placebo. The origin of this receptor is a person aged 18-65 years who received the Ad26.COV2.S COVID-19 vaccine or a placebo. The J gene is TRBJ2-2, the V gene TRBV7-8, with D uncertain. The CDR3 nucleotides read TGTGCCAGCAGCTTAGCCAGGAACACCGGGGAGCTGTTTTTT. It specifies CASSLARNTGELFF. The full variable domain, in which reference TRBV7-8 and TRBJ2-2 provide the parts outside the CDR3, is GAGVSQSPRYKVAKRGQDVALRCDPISGHVSLFWYQQALGQGPEFLTYFQNEAQLDKSGLPSDRFFAERPEGSVSTLKIQRTQQEDSAVYLCASSLARNTGELFFGEGSRLTVL.